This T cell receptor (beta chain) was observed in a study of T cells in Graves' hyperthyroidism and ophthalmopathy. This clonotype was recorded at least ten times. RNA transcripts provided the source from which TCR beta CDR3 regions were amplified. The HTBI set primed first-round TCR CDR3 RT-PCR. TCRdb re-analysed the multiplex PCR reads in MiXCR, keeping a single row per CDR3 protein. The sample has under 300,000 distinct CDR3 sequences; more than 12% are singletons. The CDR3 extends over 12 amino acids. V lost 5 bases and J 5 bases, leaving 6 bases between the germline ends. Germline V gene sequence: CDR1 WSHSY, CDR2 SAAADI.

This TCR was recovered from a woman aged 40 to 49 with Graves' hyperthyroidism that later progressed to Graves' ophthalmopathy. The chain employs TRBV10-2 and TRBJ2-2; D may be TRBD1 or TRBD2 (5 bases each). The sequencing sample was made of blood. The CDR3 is CASSWGTGELFF. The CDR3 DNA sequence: TGCGCCAGCAGTTGGGGGACCGGGGAGCTGTTTTTT.